The entry below describes one T cell receptor (beta chain). The target antigen is unknown. Generated by immunoSEQ multiplex PCR, the TCRdb table keeps only in-frame clones and is missing some. This table holds 65,000 to 95,000 clones, 92% found once. This sample was included in a study of OX40 agonist ivuxolimab in advanced cancers. Study-wide findings and caveats: Near-lowest levels of clonal expansion characterized partial responders at 0.1-3.0 mg/kg.

The V and J ends lost 3 bases and 6 bases, in that order; junction bases with no gene match: 8. CDR3 length: 16 residues. Per germline, CDR1 MDHEN and CDR2 SYDVKM. The source of this sequence is an adult with an advanced solid tumor such as melanoma, head and neck, liver or kidney cancer. This material consisted of CD4+ or CD8+ T cells sorted from blood, taken in a trial of the OX40 agonist ivuxolimab. The chain couples TRBV28 to TRBJ1-5; 10 bases match TRBD1. The CDR3 region has the DNA TGTGCCAGCAGTTTTAAACGACAGGGGGCCGGTCAGCCCCAGCATTTT. This translates into CASSFKRQGAGQPQHF.